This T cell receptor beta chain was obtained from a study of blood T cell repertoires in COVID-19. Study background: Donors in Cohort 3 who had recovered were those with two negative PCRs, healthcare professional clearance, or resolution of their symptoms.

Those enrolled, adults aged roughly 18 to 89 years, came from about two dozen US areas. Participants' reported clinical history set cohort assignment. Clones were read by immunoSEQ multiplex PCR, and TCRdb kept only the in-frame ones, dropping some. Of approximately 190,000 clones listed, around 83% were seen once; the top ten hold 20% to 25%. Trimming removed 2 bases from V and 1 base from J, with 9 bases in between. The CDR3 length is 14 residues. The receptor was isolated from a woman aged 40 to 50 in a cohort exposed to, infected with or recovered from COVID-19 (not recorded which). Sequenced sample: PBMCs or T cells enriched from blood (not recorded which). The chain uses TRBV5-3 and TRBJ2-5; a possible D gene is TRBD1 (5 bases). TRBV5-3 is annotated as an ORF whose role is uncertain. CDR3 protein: CARSFRRGQETQYF. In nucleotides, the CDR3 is TGTGCCAGAAGCTTCCGTAGGGGCCAAGAGACCCAGTACTTC.